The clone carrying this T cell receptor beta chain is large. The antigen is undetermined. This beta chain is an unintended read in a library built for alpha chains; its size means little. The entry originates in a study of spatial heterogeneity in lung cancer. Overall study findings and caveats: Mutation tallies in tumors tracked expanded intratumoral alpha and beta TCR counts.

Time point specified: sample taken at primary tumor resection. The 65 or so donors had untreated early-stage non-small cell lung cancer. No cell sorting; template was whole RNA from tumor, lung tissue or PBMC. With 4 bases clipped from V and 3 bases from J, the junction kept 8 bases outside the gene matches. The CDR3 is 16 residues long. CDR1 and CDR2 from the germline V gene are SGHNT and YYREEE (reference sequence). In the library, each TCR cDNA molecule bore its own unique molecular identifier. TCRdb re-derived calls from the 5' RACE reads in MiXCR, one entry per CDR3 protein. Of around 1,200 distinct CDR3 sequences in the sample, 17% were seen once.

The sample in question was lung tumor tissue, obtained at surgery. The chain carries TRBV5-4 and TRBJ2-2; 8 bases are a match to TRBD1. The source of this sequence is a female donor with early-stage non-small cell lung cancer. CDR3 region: CASSPTPGGDTGELFF. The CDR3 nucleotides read TGTGCCAGCAGCCCCACCCCAGGGGGCGACACCGGGGAGCTGTTTTTT.